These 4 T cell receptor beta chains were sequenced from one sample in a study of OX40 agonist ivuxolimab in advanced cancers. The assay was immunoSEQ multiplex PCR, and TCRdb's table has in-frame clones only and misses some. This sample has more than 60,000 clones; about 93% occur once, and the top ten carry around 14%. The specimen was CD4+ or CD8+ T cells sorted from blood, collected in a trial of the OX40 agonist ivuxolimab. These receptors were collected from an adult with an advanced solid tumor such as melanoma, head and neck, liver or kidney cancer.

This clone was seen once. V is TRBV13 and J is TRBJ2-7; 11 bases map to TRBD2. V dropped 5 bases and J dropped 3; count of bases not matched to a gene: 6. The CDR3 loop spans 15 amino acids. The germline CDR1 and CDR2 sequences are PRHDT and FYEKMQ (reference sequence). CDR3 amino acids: CASSPGTSGNYEQYF. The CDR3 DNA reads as TGTGCCAGCAGCCCCGGGACTAGCGGAAACTACGAGCAGTACTTC.

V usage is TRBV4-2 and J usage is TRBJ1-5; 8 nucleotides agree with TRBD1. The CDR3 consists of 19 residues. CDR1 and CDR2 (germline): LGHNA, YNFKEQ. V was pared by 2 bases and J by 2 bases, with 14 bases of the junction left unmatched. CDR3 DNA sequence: TGTGCCAGCAGCCAATTATCGGGACAGGTATCTGGGGGCAATCAGCCCCAGCATTTT. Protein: CASSQLSGQVSGGNQPQHF.

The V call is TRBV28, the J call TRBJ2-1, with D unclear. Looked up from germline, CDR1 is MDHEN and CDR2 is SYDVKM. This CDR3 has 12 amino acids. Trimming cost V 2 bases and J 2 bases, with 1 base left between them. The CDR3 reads CASSLAYNEQFF. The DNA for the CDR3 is TGTGCCAGCAGTTTAGCCTACAATGAGCAGTTCTTC. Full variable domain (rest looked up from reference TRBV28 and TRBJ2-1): DVKVTQSSRYLVKRTGEKVFLECVQDMDHENMFWYRQDPGLGLRLIYFSYDVKMKEKGDIPEGYSVSREKKERFSLILESASTNQTSMYLCASSLAYNEQFFGPGTRLTVL.

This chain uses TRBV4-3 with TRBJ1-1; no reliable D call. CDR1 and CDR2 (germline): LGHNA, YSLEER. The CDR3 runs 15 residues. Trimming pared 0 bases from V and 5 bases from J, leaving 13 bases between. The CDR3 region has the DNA TGCGCCAGCAGCCAAGATTACCGGGGTCAGACTGAAGCTTTCTTT. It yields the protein CASSQDYRGQTEAFF.